This T cell receptor (beta chain) comes out of a study of memory CD4+ T cells and cytomegalovirus serostatus (dated by TCRdb to the late 2010s). Background for the entire study: The cohort included around 33 healthy adults from Belgium, of whom 9 were CMV seropositive and 24 were CMV seronegative. To replicate a published TCR-based CMV serostatus classifier, the study sequenced CD4+ memory TCRbeta repertoires from a Belgian cohort whose cytomegalovirus serostatus was known. Results the study describes overall, beyond this receptor: For predicting CMV serostatus, the median bootstrapped AUC was approximately 0.95 using the original framework and almost 0.93 using a US-trained random forest. The results were read as suggesting that the CMV-associated TCR signature is, for the most part, present in the CD4+ memory repertoire. On the Belgian cohort, the classifier built on the original framework reached a median bootstrapped AUC of around 0.95, with a 95% CI of 0.76-1.00. Unlike the original study, which covered naive and memory CD4+ and CD8+ populations, the Belgian study sequenced only CD4+CD45RO+ memory cells. Of more than 150 previously reported CMV-associated TCRbeta sequences, some 67 appeared in the CD4+ memory repertoires, each in one to five individuals.

V is reduced by 2 bases and J by 0 bases, leaving a spacing of 8 bases between them. The cysteine opens and the phenylalanine closes a CDR3 of 16 amino acids. Kept here is only the CDR3 DNA, which spans 48 bases and is read in frame from base 1. The CDR1 and CDR2 encoded by the germline V gene are KGHSH and LQKENI. Single viable CD3+CD4+CD8-CD45RO+ cells were sorted as memory CD4+ T cells on a FACSAria II. CMV serostatus was determined with a Roche Elecsys assay detecting serum IgG against CMV pp150, pp28, p38 and p52. After the samples were thawed, total CD4+ T cells were enriched through positive selection using CD4 magnetic microbeads. The samples came from a different study that was designed specifically to examine the CD4+ T cell memory repertoire. Peripheral blood mononuclear cells were isolated and cryopreserved following standard operating procedures; serum was stored at -80 °C. Staining used CD3-PerCP (BW264/56), CD4-APC (RPA-T4), CD45RO-PE (UCHT1) and CD8-Pacific Orange (3B5) antibodies, with Sytox blue excluding non-viable cells.

The Quick-DNA Microprep Kit was used to extract genomic DNA from the sorted cells. Amplification of TCRbeta DNA was done with the immunoSEQ hsTCRbeta kit, following the protocol from the manufacturer. TCRbeta libraries were sequenced on an Illumina MiSeq instrument. Concerning the study's data processing: After out-of-frame sequences were removed, 2.4 million or so distinct TCRbeta sequences remained, averaging around 66,000 per individual. Each individual was scored by the count of 150 to 200 previously reported CMV-associated TCRbeta sequences and the total productive distinct TCRbeta count. A beta-binomial model was reimplemented in Python, and scikit-learn random forests with default parameters were trained on data from the US cohort. Classifier performance on the Belgian cohort was reported as the median AUC with percentile confidence intervals calculated over 10,000 bootstrap iterations. TCRdb retrieved this table from immuneACCESS and kept in-frame rearrangements only. Not all clones are present; in checked studies, unresolved V genes account for under half, and no reason is known for the remainder. V and J calls and clone size come straight from that table; D and trimming were deduced from the DNA. The sample yields 40,000 to 55,000 clones; 83% were counted once. 2% of the sample is in the top ten clones.

Points on this clone: This receptor's antigen is unknown. No qualities accompany the bases; no much larger clone lies one base away.

This receptor was obtained from an adult in good health and CMV-seropositive. The V and J segments used are TRBV18 and TRBJ2-6; the D gene is possibly TRBD2, with 5 bases matching. The sequencing sample was made of memory CD4+ T cells from blood. At the DNA level, the sequence is TGTGCCAGCTCACCAGAGCGGAGCTCTGGGGCCAACGTCCTGACTTTC. Translated, it gives CASSPERSSGANVLTF.